The clone carrying this T cell receptor beta chain has ten or more counts. The target antigen is unknown. The data belong to a study of human T cells and chemical hapten exposure. Time point specified: patch test 2, 6 weeks after DPC sensitization. Indicated treatment: therapeutic diphenylcyclopropenone sensitization with weekly scalp DPC. The study extracted total RNA from unfractionated whole blood. Study results and caveats: High-frequency TCRs, those above 1 in 1000, stayed the same after DPC sensitization.

V lost 0 bases to trimming and J lost 6 bases, with 10 bases between them. This CDR3 has 14 residues. Germline CDR1 reads LGHNA; CDR2 reads YSLEER. TCRdb re-analysed the RACE reads in MiXCR, keeping a single row per CDR3 protein. The repertoire holds approximately 92,000 distinct CDR3 sequences, with 11% as singletons. This receptor was identified in a woman aged 40-49 years with alopecia areata. Some clones in this sample may be carry-over from other donors' samples. The chain recombines TRBV4-3 with TRBJ2-3; tentatively, D is TRBD1 or TRBD2 (5 bases each). This specimen consisted of whole blood, obtained in connection with sensitization to the hapten diphenylcyclopropenone (DPC). The CDR3 protein is CASSQDVGADTQYF. The CDR3 region has the DNA TGCGCCAGCAGCCAAGATGTCGGGGCTGATACGCAGTATTTT.